The clone carrying this T cell receptor (beta chain) was counted only a few times. The data are from a study of T cells after somatic rescue of genetic block. TCRdb keeps only in-frame clones here, not all; method: immunoSEQ multiplex PCR. The table has roughly 65,000 clones, approximately 90% seen once; the top ten hold roughly 2.8%. The sample consisted of peripheral blood mononuclear cells (PBMCs). The TCR sequence derives from a middle-aged man.

The CDR3 region has the DNA TGTGCCATCAGTGAGTCGGGTAGACCTGAAGCTTTCTTT. Its translation is CAISESGRPEAFF. The chain is built from TRBV10-3 and TRBJ1-1; D unresolved. This CDR3 is 13 amino acids long. The V gene lost 0 bases and the J gene lost 6 bases, with 8 bases spanning the gap. The germline V gene has CDR1 ENHRY and CDR2 SYGVKD.